This entry lists 21 T cell receptor beta chains sequenced from one sample in a study of T cells in Graves' hyperthyroidism and ophthalmopathy. RNA transcripts provided the source from which TCR beta CDR3 regions were amplified. An initial round of RT-PCR targeting the TCR CDR3 relied on the HTBI primer set. TCRdb re-analysed the multiplex PCR reads in MiXCR, keeping a single row per CDR3 protein. The repertoire holds roughly 350,000 distinct CDR3 sequences, roughly 15% seen once, with around 19% in the top ten. The sample taken for sequencing was blood. The receptors stem from a woman younger than 45 with Graves' ophthalmopathy.

There are a few counts of this clonotype. This rearrangement joins TRBV6-6 to TRBJ1-3; no clear D gene. Per germline, CDR1 MNHNY and CDR2 SVGAGI (reference sequence). The V gene lost 0 bases and the J gene lost 3 bases, with 15 bases spanning the gap. This CDR3 spans 17 amino acids. CDR3 nucleotide sequence: TGTGCCAGCAGTTACTCGGGGAGGGCAGACGGTGGAAACACCATATATTTT. It translates to CASSYSGRADGGNTIYF.

This clonotype came up many times. The rearrangement uses TRBV7-2 and TRBJ1-2, with D tentatively TRBD1 (6 bases). The length of the CDR3 is 13 residues. With 5 bases removed from V and 4 bases from J, the gap between germline ends came to 11 bases. Germline loops: CDR1 SGHTA, CDR2 FQGNSA. CDR3 amino acids: CASSNRVSYGYTF. As DNA, the CDR3 is TGTGCCAGCAGCAACAGGGTGAGCTATGGCTACACCTTC.

This clonotype was found many times. The CDR3 loop is CASRGQASTDTQYF. The CDR3 coding sequence is TGCGCCAGCAGGGGACAGGCAAGCACAGATACGCAGTATTTT. The V and J genes are TRBV5-1 and TRBJ2-3, with 8 bases identical to TRBD1. The germline V gene has CDR1 SGHRS and CDR2 YFSETQ. Trimming at V came to 5 bases and at J to 0 bases, leaving 2 bases not matched to a gene. The CDR3 runs 14 residues.

This clonotype was detected many times. One end of the junction fails to match germline, which may point to a read error. The chain employs TRBV7-7 and TRBJ2-1; D might be TRBD2 (6 bases). Per the germline V gene, CDR1 is SSHAT and CDR2 is FNYEAQ (reference sequence). CDR3 length equals 16 residues. The CDR3 region has the DNA TGTGCTAGCAGCATCCGGGACTCCGCGGGCTACAATGAGCAGTTCTTC. As protein: CASSIRDSAGYNEQFF. The variable domain in full, with the rest retrieved from reference TRBV7-7 and TRBJ2-1, is GAGVSQSPRYKVTKRGQDVTLRCDPISSHATLYWYQQALGQGPEFLTYFNYEAQPDKSGLPSDRFSAERPEGSISTLTIQRTEQRDSAMYRCASSIRDSAGYNEQFFGPGTRLTVL.

This clonotype has ten or more counts. The rearrangement uses TRBV7-9 and TRBJ2-1; TRBD2 is a possible D gene (5 bases). Germline values: CDR1 SEHNR, CDR2 FQNEAQ (reference sequence). Trimming cost V 6 bases and J 8 bases, with 17 bases left between them. CDR3 size: 14 residues. DNA of the CDR3: TGTGCCAGCAGAGCTTACGGGGAACAAGATGAGCAGTTCTTC. This translates into CASRAYGEQDEQFF. Variable domain in full (rest from reference TRBV7-9 and TRBJ2-1): DTGVSQNPRHKITKRGQNVTFRCDPISEHNRLYWYRQTLGQGPEFLTYFQNEAQLEKSRLLSDRFSAERPKGSFSTLEIQRTEQGDSAMYLCASRAYGEQDEQFFGPGTRLTVL.

The chain couples TRBV6-5 to TRBJ1-5; TRBD1 is a possible D gene (5 bases). The germline CDR1 and CDR2 sequences are MNHEY and SVGAGI. The CDR3 has 13 amino acids. V shed 3 bases and J shed 10 bases, with 13 bases lying between them. CDR3 nucleotide sequence: TGTGCCAGCAGTTATCAGGGATGGCGCCCCCAGCATTTT. Residues: CASSYQGWRPQHF.

The sample holds many counts of this clonotype. The chain uses TRBV12-3 or TRBV12-4 and TRBJ2-1; 10 bases match TRBD1. This CDR3 spans 14 amino acids. The junction had 5 bases not matched to a gene; V was cut back by 5 bases and J by 7 bases. CDR3 DNA sequence: TGTGCCAGCAGTCCCCGGGACAGGGGTAATGAGCAGTTCTTC. This translates into CASSPRDRGNEQFF.

Note on this clonotype: This may come from a read error, since a much larger clone is one base off. This chain links TRBV14 with TRBJ1-4, with no clear D. V dropped 1 base and J dropped 8 bases, with 14 bases sitting between them. Germline values: CDR1 SGHDN, CDR2 FVKESK. This CDR3 contains 15 residues. This CDR3 is CASSQGQLQGEKLFF. The CDR3 DNA reads as TGTGCCAGCAGCCAAGGTCAACTTCAAGGGGAAAAACTGTTTTTT.

This clonotype was observed at least ten times. V is TRBV12-5 and J is TRBJ1-4, with a possible D match to TRBD1 (5 bases). Looked up from germline, CDR1 is LGHNT and CDR2 is FRNRAP. V was pared by 0 bases and J by 6 bases, with 17 bases between. The CDR3 consists of 17 residues. The CDR3 DNA reads TGTGCTAGTGGTTTGGTGTGGAGAGGGGTGGGCGATGAAAAACTGTTTTTT. It codes for CASGLVWRGVGDEKLFF.

In its sample, this clonotype was seen many times. This rearrangement joins TRBV5-1 to TRBJ1-5; unclear D gene. CDR1 is SGHRS, CDR2 YFSETQ, per germline. This CDR3 comprises 15 residues. V shed 2 bases and J shed 3 bases, with 12 bases lying between them. The CDR3 coding sequence is TGCGCCAGCAGCTTCGACGGAGACCTCAATCAGCCCCAGCATTTT. This encodes CASSFDGDLNQPQHF.

Many counts were recorded for this clonotype. V and J are TRBV7-2 and TRBJ1-5; TRBD1 might be the D (5 bases). CDR1 SGHTA and CDR2 FQGNSA come from the germline V gene. V was trimmed by 2 bases and J by 6 bases, leaving 17 bases between them. This CDR3 spans 16 amino acids. CDR3 amino acids: CASSLYDRGVVQPQHF. The CDR3 DNA reads as TGTGCCAGCAGCTTATACGACCGAGGGGTCGTTCAGCCCCAGCATTTT.

Concerning this clonotype itself: This may be a read error, as it is one base from a much larger clone. This chain uses TRBV20-1 with TRBJ1-3; unclear D gene. CDR3 length: 14 residues. Germline V CDR1 and CDR2: DFQATT, SNEGSKA (reference sequence). The CDR3 sequence: CSAGRREAGNTMYF. CDR3 nucleotide sequence: TGCAGTGCGGGGAGGAGAGAAGCTGGAAACACCATGTATTTT.

The chain has TRBV6-5 and TRBJ2-5, with D possibly TRBD2 on 5 matching bases. The CDR3 length is 14 residues. Between the trimmed V and J ends, which lost 2 bases and 7 bases, there was a span of 14 bases. The germline CDR1 and CDR2 sequences are MNHEY and SVGAGI. In DNA form, the CDR3 reads TGTGCCAGCAGTTACAAGGAAGGGAGCGGGACCCAGTACTTC. It is translated as CASSYKEGSGTQYF.

This clonotype was detected ten times or more. The chain carries TRBV6-1 and TRBJ2-3; the match to TRBD2 covers 8 bases. Germline values: CDR1 MNHNS, CDR2 SASEGT. After removal of 6 bases from V and 1 base from J, the junction contained 6 bases not matched to a gene. The CDR3 loop spans 15 amino acids. CDR3 DNA: TGTGCCAGCAGCTTAGCGGGGAGCCGCACAGATACGCAGTATTTT. Translation gives CASSLAGSRTDTQYF.

This clonotype was found many times. The chain employs TRBV11-3 and TRBJ2-2, with D possibly TRBD1 on 6 matching bases. The CDR3 totals 15 residues. From germline, CDR1 is SGHNT and CDR2 YENEEA. Trimming cost V 3 bases and J 2 bases, with 10 bases left between them. This chain's CDR3 is CASSFRTANTGELFF. CDR3 coding DNA: TGTGCCAGCAGCTTTAGGACAGCCAACACCGGGGAGCTGTTTTTT.

At least ten counts were recorded for this clonotype. The J gene is TRBJ2-5, the V gene TRBV10-3; 12 bases line up with TRBD1. The J segment lost 4 bases and the V segment lost 3 bases, leaving 9 bases of the junction unmatched. Germline V lookup: CDR1 ENHRY, CDR2 SYGVKD. The CDR3 spans 17 residues. The DNA for the CDR3 is TGTGCCATCAGTGATCCTGTTGGGGGACAGGGGGCAGAGACCCAGTACTTC. Translation: CAISDPVGGQGAETQYF.

There are many counts of this clonotype. V usage is TRBV6-1 and J usage is TRBJ1-2, with D perhaps matching TRBD1 (5 bases). In germline, CDR1 is MNHNS, CDR2 SASEGT. The CDR3 totals 15 residues. The germline V and J ends were trimmed by 6 bases and 4 bases, with 18 bases remaining between them. In DNA, the CDR3 is TGTGCCAGCAGCCGAATGGGACTTAGGCGCTATGGCTACACCTTC. Translation gives CASSRMGLRRYGYTF.

The table lists this clonotype with many counts. The genes are TRBV20-1 and TRBJ2-1; 11 positions match TRBD2. Germline values: CDR1 DFQATT, CDR2 SNEGSKA (reference sequence). The CDR3 loop spans 16 amino acids. J was trimmed by 0 bases and V by 6 bases; bases with no gene match: 7. The CDR3 is CSAFLAGGSSYNEQFF. Written as DNA, the CDR3 is TGCAGTGCCTTCTTAGCGGGGGGGAGCTCCTACAATGAGCAGTTCTTC.

This clonotype showed up many times. The rearrangement joins TRBV11-3 to TRBJ1-5; weak D call: TRBD1 (5 bases). Germline assignment: CDR1 SGHNT and CDR2 YENEEA. Trimming removed 4 bases from V and 6 bases from J, with 10 bases in between. This CDR3 region has 13 residues. The CDR3 sequence: CASSSNTGQPQHF. In DNA, the CDR3 is TGTGCCAGCAGCTCCAATACAGGTCAGCCCCAGCATTTT.

This chain connects TRBV7-8 to TRBJ1-2; TRBD1 might be the D (5 bases). V shed 2 bases and J shed 9 bases, with 22 bases lying between them. The CDR3 runs 16 residues. The germline gives CDR1 SGHVS, CDR2 FQNEAQ. The CDR3 region has the DNA TGTGCCAGCAGCTTAAGTTTCAGGGATCGGTTAAACAGCTACACCTTC. The encoded protein is CASSLSFRDRLNSYTF.

This clonotype was counted many times. The V call is TRBV20-1, the J call TRBJ1-5, with D tentatively TRBD1 (5 bases). The CDR3 consists of 17 residues. CDR1 and CDR2 from the germline V gene are DFQATT and SNEGSKA (reference sequence). V lost 1 base and J lost 1, with 17 bases in between. The CDR3, as DNA: TGCAGTGCTAGAGGGGCGCCGGGGCAGGAAAGCAATCAGCCCCAGCATTTT. Its translation: CSARGAPGQESNQPQHF.